The 8 T cell receptor beta chains below come from one sample, sequenced in a study of T cell clonality in common variable immunodeficiency. Using immunoSEQ multiplex PCR, the repertoire was profiled, and TCRdb retains in-frame clones only, with some absent. The sample includes more than 55,000 clones, none of them occurring once. Source material: peripheral blood mononuclear cells. The receptor set was obtained from a person between 18 and 75 years old in good health.

This clone was seen repeatedly, ten times or more. From the germline J gene comes the end of the CDR3, since the read stops 3 residues before it. The chain joins TRBV6-1 to TRBJ2-7, with TRBD1 matching 10 bases. This CDR3 region has 16 residues. V lost 4 bases, J lost 2 bases, and 8 bases stayed unmatched. CDR1 is MNHNS and CDR2 is SASEGT in the germline V gene. The CDR3 is CASSVLGQGTTYEQYF. The part of the CDR3 DNA that was read is TGTGCCAGCAGTGTCTTGGGACAGGGGACGACCTACGAG.

This clone was counted many times. The CDR3 end falls 3 residues outside the read, so it is completed with the germline J gene. V is TRBV7-9 and J is TRBJ2-1; TRBD1 matches at 9 bases. The germline CDR1 and CDR2 sequences are SEHNR and FQNEAQ (reference sequence). The CDR3 extends over 15 amino acids. V lost 4 bases to trimming and J lost 2 bases; unmatched junction nucleotides: 3. The CDR3 protein is CASSSTGGTYNEQFF. The CDR3 DNA, read in part, is TGTGCCAGCAGCTCCACAGGGGGCACCTACAATGAG.

This clone has a handful of counts. The read falls 3 residues short of the CDR3 end, and the missing part is taken from the germline J gene. This chain joins TRBV19 and TRBJ2-3; D call uncertain. This CDR3 has 15 amino acids. The germline V gene has CDR1 LNHDA and CDR2 SQIVND (reference sequence). CDR3 in amino acids: CASSISPYSNQPQYF. The CDR3 DNA, read in part, is TGTGCCAGTAGTATCTCCCCCTATAGCAATCAGCCG.

This clone has ten or more counts. CDR3 sequence: CASSRGTGELFF. CDR3 bases read: TGTGCCAGCAGTCGGGGGACCGGGGAG. The chain joins TRBV6-4 to TRBJ2-2; TRBD2 is a possible D gene (6 bases). The read ends 3 residues shy of where the CDR3 ends; the end is completed using the germline J gene. Trimming took 5 bases from V and 5 from J, leaving 6 bases between them. Germline lookup yields CDR1 MRHNA and CDR2 SNTAGT. The CDR3 is 12 residues long.

Partial CDR3 DNA: TGTGCCAGTAGAGGTTTGGGGTCGGGGGATGAA. Translated: CASRGLGSGDE. The CDR3 in its entirety is CASRGLGSGDEYTF. The rearrangement links TRBV19 to TRBJ1-2; tentative D call: TRBD1 (5 bases). Sequencing ends 3 residues short of the CDR3 end; the germline J gene provides the rest. CDR1 LNHDA and CDR2 SQIVND come from the germline V gene (reference sequence). The CDR3 sequence is 14 residues long.

This clone has at least ten counts. The read ends 3 residues before the CDR3 terminus; that terminus is restored from the germline J gene. The chain combines TRBV20-1 with TRBJ1-1, with a weak D call TRBD1 (5 bases). The CDR3 is made up of 15 amino acids. CDR1 and CDR2 (germline): DFQATT, SNEGSKA (reference sequence). Trimming pared 2 bases from V and 0 bases from J, leaving 13 bases between. The CDR3 region is CSARWEGRLNTEAFF. CDR3 DNA (partial): TGCAGTGCTAGATGGGAGGGGCGGCTGAACACTGAA.

This clone was observed at least ten times. Sequencing ends 3 residues short of the CDR3 end; the germline J gene provides the rest. The gene calls are TRBV29-1 and TRBJ2-7; TRBD1 aligns across 8 bases. The CDR3 runs to 13 residues. Looked up from germline, CDR1 is SQVTM and CDR2 is ANQGSEA. The J segment lost 0 bases and the V segment lost 5 bases, leaving 3 bases of the junction unmatched. The CDR3 DNA, read in part, is TGCAGCGTTTTCACAGGGGGCTCCTACGAG. It codes for CSVFTGGSYE. The whole CDR3 sequence reads CSVFTGGSYEQYF.

There are many counts of this clone. The DNA ends 3 residues before the CDR3 does, and the rest of the CDR3 is filled in from the germline J gene. The chain employs TRBV2 and TRBJ2-6, with 7 nucleotides matching TRBD1. Germline CDR1 is SNHLY and CDR2 is FYNNEI. After removal of 5 bases from V and 2 bases from J, the junction contained 3 bases not matched to a gene. CDR3 length: 15 amino acids. The CDR3 sequence is CASSSDRAGANVLTF. Incomplete CDR3 DNA: TGTGCCAGCAGTTCAGACAGGGCTGGGGCCAACGTC.